This T cell receptor (beta chain) was documented in a study of cytomegalovirus exposure and HLA in healthy donors. V gave up 3 bases and J gave up 2 bases; unmatched junction bases: 10. This CDR3 spans 19 amino acids. Germline assignment: CDR1 MDHEN and CDR2 SYDVKM. General study results and limits: The classifier was said to identify cytomegalovirus status with high specificity and sensitivity.

Notes on this clone: Its target is not known.

Amplification used 60 Vbeta primers and 13 Jbeta primers. Clones were read by immunoSEQ multiplex PCR, and TCRdb kept only the in-frame ones, dropping some. The sample lists tens of thousands of clones; 78% were seen once. This receptor was obtained from a male donor in good health and CMV-seropositive. The sequencing sample was made of PBMCs. The V gene is TRBV28, the J gene TRBJ2-3; 14 bases map to TRBD2. The CDR3 DNA reads as TGTGCCAGCAGTTTTTTTCCTCGACTAGCGGGAGGGAACACAGATACGCAGTATTTT. This sequence encodes CASSFFPRLAGGNTDTQYF. Drawing the rest from reference TRBV28 and TRBJ2-3, the complete variable domain is DVKVTQSSRYLVKRTGEKVFLECVQDMDHENMFWYRQDPGLGLRLIYFSYDVKMKEKGDIPEGYSVSREKKERFSLILESASTNQTSMYLCASSFFPRLAGGNTDTQYFGPGTRLTVL.